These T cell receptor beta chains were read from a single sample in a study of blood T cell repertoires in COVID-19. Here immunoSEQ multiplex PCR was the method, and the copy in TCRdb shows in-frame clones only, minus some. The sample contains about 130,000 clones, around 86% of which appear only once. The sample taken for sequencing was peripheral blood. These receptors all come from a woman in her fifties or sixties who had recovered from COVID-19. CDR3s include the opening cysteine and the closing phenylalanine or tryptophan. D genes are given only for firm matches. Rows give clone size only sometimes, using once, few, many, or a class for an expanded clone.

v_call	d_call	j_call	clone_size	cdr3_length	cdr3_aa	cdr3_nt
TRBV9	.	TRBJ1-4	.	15	CASSANTVLNEKLFF	TGTGCCAGCAGCGCTAATACTGTCTTAAATGAAAAACTGTTTTTT
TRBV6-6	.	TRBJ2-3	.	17	CASSPQKTRIRADTQYF	TGTGCCAGCAGTCCCCAAAAGACTAGGATACGGGCAGATACGCAGTATTTT
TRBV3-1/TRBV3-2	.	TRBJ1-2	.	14	CASSQGPGSYGYTF	TGTGCCAGCAGCCAAGGACCGGGATCCTATGGCTACACCTTC
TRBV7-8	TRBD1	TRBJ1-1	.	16	CASRLDRVEAATRAFF	TGTGCCAGCAGACTAGACAGGGTTGAGGCCGCCACGAGAGCTTTCTTT
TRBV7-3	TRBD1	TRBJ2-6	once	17	CASSSGTGSSGANVLTF	TGTGCCAGCAGTTCTGGGACAGGCAGCTCTGGGGCCAACGTCCTGACTTTC
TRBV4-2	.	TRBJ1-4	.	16	CASGINPGATNEKLFF	TGTGCCAGCGGGATTAACCCGGGGGCAACTAATGAAAAACTGTTTTTT
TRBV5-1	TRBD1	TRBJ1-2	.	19	CASSHRTMNRGLPGYGYTF	TGCGCCAGCAGCCATCGAACTATGAACAGGGGGCTCCCTGGCTATGGCTACACCTTC
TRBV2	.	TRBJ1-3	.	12	CASSVTGNTIYF	TGTGCCAGCAGTGTAACTGGAAACACCATATATTTT
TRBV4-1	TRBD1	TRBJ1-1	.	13	CASSRGQGSAAFF	TGCGCCAGCAGCCGGGGACAGGGTTCTGCAGCTTTCTTT
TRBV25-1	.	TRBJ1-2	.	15	CASSPLGQALYGYTF	TGTGCCAGCAGCCCTCTAGGACAAGCTCTCTATGGCTACACCTTC
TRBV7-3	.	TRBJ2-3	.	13	CASSLGGYNTQYF	TGTGCCAGCAGCTTAGGAGGTTACAATACGCAGTATTTT
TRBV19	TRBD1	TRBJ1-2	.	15	CASNPDRGASYGYTF	TGTGCCAGTAACCCGGACAGGGGCGCCAGCTATGGCTACACCTTC
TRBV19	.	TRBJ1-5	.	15	CASSIVPGFNQPQHF	TGTGCCAGTAGTATAGTTCCGGGATTCAATCAGCCCCAGCATTTT
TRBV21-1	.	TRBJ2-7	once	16	CASSKVDGRISYEQYF	TGTGCCAGCAGCAAAGTTGACGGGAGGATTTCCTACGAGCAGTACTTC
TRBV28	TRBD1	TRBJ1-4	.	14	CASSLTGTGEKLFF	TGTGCCAGCAGTTTGACAGGGACGGGTGAAAAACTGTTTTTT
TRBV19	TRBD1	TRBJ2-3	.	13	CASSNQGQYTQYF	TGTGCCAGTAGTAACCAGGGACAGTATACGCAGTATTTT
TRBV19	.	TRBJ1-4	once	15	CASSNGAVAYEKLFF	TGTGCCAGTAGTAATGGAGCTGTGGCCTATGAAAAACTGTTTTTT
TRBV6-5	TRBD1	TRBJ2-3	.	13	CASSFDRADTQYF	TGTGCCAGCAGTTTTGACAGGGCAGATACGCAGTATTTT
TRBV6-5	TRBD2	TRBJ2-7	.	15	CASSPTSGGLYEQYF	TGTGCCAGCAGCCCGACTAGCGGGGGCTTGTACGAGCAGTACTTC
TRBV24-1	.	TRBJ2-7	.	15	CATSDTNRDKDEQYF	TGTGCCACCAGTGATACAAACCGGGACAAGGACGAGCAGTACTTC
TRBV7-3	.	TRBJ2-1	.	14	CASSRLGLYNEQFF	TGTGCCAGCAGCCGCCTGGGACTTTACAATGAGCAGTTCTTC
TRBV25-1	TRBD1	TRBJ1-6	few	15	CASPTGGKNNSPLHF	TGTGCCAGCCCGACAGGGGGCAAAAATAATTCACCCCTCCACTTT
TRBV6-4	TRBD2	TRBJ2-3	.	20	CASSRLPGLAGGGGTDTQYF	TGTGCCAGCAGTCGTTTGCCGGGACTAGCGGGAGGAGGGGGCACAGATACGCAGTATTTT
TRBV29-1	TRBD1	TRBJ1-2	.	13	CSVDRQGRSGYTF	TGCAGCGTTGACCGACAGGGACGGAGCGGCTACACCTTC
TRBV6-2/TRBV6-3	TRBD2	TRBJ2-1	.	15	CASSGTSGHYNEQFF	TGTGCCAGCAGTGGGACTAGCGGTCACTACAATGAGCAGTTCTTC
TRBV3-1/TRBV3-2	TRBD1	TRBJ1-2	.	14	CASSQLTGEGGYTF	TGTGCCAGCAGCCAACTGACAGGGGAAGGCGGCTACACCTTC
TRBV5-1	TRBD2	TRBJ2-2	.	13	CASSAGVTGELFF	TGCGCCAGCAGCGCGGGAGTCACCGGGGAGCTGTTTTTT
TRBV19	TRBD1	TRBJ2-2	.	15	CASSEGQGWTGELFF	TGTGCCAGTTCTGAGGGACAGGGGTGGACCGGGGAGCTGTTTTTT
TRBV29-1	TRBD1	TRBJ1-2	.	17	CSARWGTGARGPYGYTF	TGCAGCGCTCGGTGGGGGACAGGGGCAAGGGGCCCATATGGCTACACCTTC
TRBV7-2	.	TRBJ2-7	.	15	CASRQGLQLTYEQYF	TGTGCCAGCAGACAAGGTCTACAGTTGACCTACGAGCAGTACTTC
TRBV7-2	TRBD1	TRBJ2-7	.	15	CASSLEGAVSYEQYF	TGTGCCAGCAGCTTAGAGGGGGCGGTCTCCTACGAGCAGTACTTC